This section outlines one T cell receptor (beta chain) sequence together with its context. Its specificity is not known. The data were taken from a study of radiation and T cells in renal cell carcinoma. Treatment in this sample: treatment-naive control, cytoreductive nephrectomy. Controls were unirradiated tumors from treatment-naive cytoreductive nephrectomy patients. Control tumor donors were a few females and 10 to 12 males, median age 57 years. Study-wide results and limits: Compared with controls, irradiated tumors had more, larger dominant CDR3 motifs.

The data were produced by immunoSEQ multiplex PCR, yet TCRdb's version contains in-frame clones alone and is incomplete. The sample shows around 9,000 clones, about 61% of them seen only once. Germline V gives CDR1 KGHSH, CDR2 LQKENI. The CDR3 loop spans 12 amino acids. V was pared by 6 bases and J by 8 bases, with 11 bases between. Sequences were derived from tumor tissue, sampled from a patient whose treatment was nephrectomy without radiotherapy. The clonotype originates from a man aged 60 to 69 with renal cell carcinoma. This chain connects TRBV18 to TRBJ1-5; D perhaps matches TRBD1 (5 bases). The CDR3 loop is CASSRAGEPQHF. The CDR3, as DNA: TGTGCCAGCTCTCGGGCGGGGGAGCCCCAGCATTTT.